These 29 T cell receptor beta chains were all obtained from the same sample, sequenced in a study of tissue T cells after allogeneic stem cell transplantation. This sample's time point: mouse harvest day 14 after allogeneic transplant. Tail vein injection delivered 10^7 T-cell-depleted bone marrow cells and 10^6 splenic CD5+ T cells. Assay: immunoSEQ multiplex PCR; the TCRdb copy retains only in-frame clones and omits some. The sample lists 1,400 to 1,500 clones, less than 65% occurring once. The sample was liver tissue. The receptors originated from a female BALB/c mouse given C57BL/6 T cells with graft-versus-host disease after an allogeneic hematopoietic cell transplant.

This clone has a handful of counts. Gene names and germline match the mouse. Read sequence stops 1 residue before the CDR3 end, and the germline J gene provides the missing end. The chain couples TRBV16 to TRBJ2-5; no reliable D call. The CDR3 has 15 amino acids. From germline, CDR1 is SGHSA and CDR2 FRNQAP. Trimming removed 0 bases at V and 0 bases at J, with 7 bases between. Partial CDR3 DNA: TGTGCAAGCAGCTTAGATCGATTTAACCAAGACACCCAGTAC. This codes for CASSLDRFNQDTQY. The whole CDR3 protein reads CASSLDRFNQDTQYF.

This clone was detected only a few times. Here the gene names and germline are mouse. The CDR3 DNA, read in part, is TGTGCAAGCAGCTTGGGACAGGGGTATAATTCGCCCCTCTAC. Translating gives CASSLGQGYNSPLY. The whole CDR3 protein reads CASSLGQGYNSPLYF. The V gene is TRBV16, the J gene TRBJ1-6, with 10 positions matching TRBD1. The read gets to within 1 residue of the CDR3 end, and the germline J gene fills in the rest. TRBJ1-6 is placed among ORFs of uncertain function. This CDR3 spans 15 amino acids. CDR1 is SGHSA and CDR2 is FRNQAP in the germline V gene. With V trimmed by 3 bases and J by 4 bases, 0 bases remained unmatched.

This clone was seen only once. Genes and germline are mouse. The observed sequence ends 1 residue before the CDR3 terminus, with the missing tail filled in from the germline J gene. This rearrangement joins TRBV23 to TRBJ1-1; TRBD1, the table's D call, lacks a check against the DNA. The CDR3 sequence is 15 residues long. Germline CDR1 is KGHTA and CDR2 is FQNQQP. The DNA read from the CDR3 is TGCTCCAGCAGTCATCCCGGGACAGGGGACACAGAAGTCTTC. Protein: CSSSHPGTGDTEVF. The whole CDR3 sequence reads CSSSHPGTGDTEVFF.

A word on this clone: Mouse gene names and germline throughout. The read terminates 1 residue before the CDR3 end, so the remaining end is supplied by the germline J gene. The V gene is TRBV12-1, the J gene TRBJ2-1; 8 bases agree with TRBD2. The CDR3 spans 15 residues. Germline trimming cut 1 base from V and 3 bases from J; bases unmatched to any gene: 4. CDR1 SGHSN and CDR2 HYEKVE come from the germline V gene. CDR3 bases read: TGTGCCAGCTCTCTGGGGGGGACTGGCTATGCTGAGCAGTTC. It translates to CASSLGGTGYAEQF. The entire CDR3 reads CASSLGGTGYAEQFF.

To note about this clone: The gene names here belong to mouse. The CDR3 goes on 1 residue after the read ends, and that part is filled in from the germline J gene. The chain links TRBV19 to TRBJ2-1; 7 bases map to TRBD2. J was trimmed by 1 base and V by 2 bases; bases with no gene match: 3. The germline V gene has CDR1 FNHDT and CDR2 SITEND (reference sequence). This CDR3 has 15 amino acids. The CDR3 bases that were read are TGTGCCAGCAGTATCCCCTGGGGGAACTATGCTGAGCAGTTC. This gives the protein CASSIPWGNYAEQF. The whole CDR3 protein reads CASSIPWGNYAEQFF. The whole variable domain, remainder taken from reference TRBV19 and TRBJ2-1, is GGIITQTPKFLIGQEGQKLTLKCQQNFNHDTMYWYRQDSGKGLRLIYYSITENDLQKGDLSEGYDASREKKSSFSLTVTSAQKNEMAVFLCASSIPWGNYAEQFFGPGTRLTVL.

As concerns this clone: Gene labels here are mouse ones. The read terminates 1 residue ahead of where the CDR3 ends, so the germline J gene completes it. This chain joins TRBV17 and TRBJ2-5, with 10 positions matching TRBD1. The CDR3 runs to 12 residues. After removal of 6 bases from V and 7 bases from J, the junction contained 1 base not matched to a gene. Germline-derived CDR1 and CDR2 are MNHDT and YYDKIL. CDR3 in amino acids: CASRTGGHTQYF. The DNA read from the CDR3 is TGTGCTAGCAGGACAGGGGGCCACACCCAGTAC.

Concerning this clone: Germline and genes here are mouse. The CDR3 extends 1 residue past the end of the read, so its final part is completed from the germline J gene. This chain joins TRBV12-1 and TRBJ2-7; 11 bases fit TRBD1. CDR3 size: 12 residues. After removal of 4 bases from V and 9 bases from J, the junction contained 4 bases not matched to a gene. Germline V lookup: CDR1 SGHSN, CDR2 HYEKVE. The DNA read from the CDR3 is TGTGCCAGCTCCCGGACAGGGGGCGGACAGTAC. Encoded protein: CASSRTGGGQY. The complete CDR3 sequence is CASSRTGGGQYF.

Within the sample, this clone is large. Germline and genes: mouse. Read coverage stops 1 residue before the CDR3 terminus; the germline J gene supplies the remainder. The V call is TRBV20, the J call TRBJ2-7, with D perhaps given as TRBD1 or TRBD2 (5 bases each). The germline gives CDR1 GFQATS, CDR2 STVNSAI. The V gene lost 3 bases and the J gene lost 4 bases, with 13 bases spanning the gap. The CDR3 contains 13 residues. This CDR3 reads CGASRGKMYEQYF. The CDR3 bases that were read are TGTGGTGCTAGCCGGGGGAAAATGTATGAACAGTAC.

Details on this clone: All gene names here are mouse names. From the germline J gene comes the end of the CDR3, since the read stops 1 residue before it. The J gene is TRBJ2-4, the V gene TRBV29, with D perhaps matching TRBD1 (5 bases). CDR1 and CDR2 from the germline V gene are MSHET and SYDVDS. The length of the CDR3 is 17 residues. Trimming removed 4 bases at V and 0 bases at J, with 17 bases between. The sequenced part of the CDR3 DNA is TGTGCTAGCAGTTCTATCGTCGGACAACTTAGTCAAAACACCTTGTAC. This sequence encodes CASSSIVGQLSQNTLY. The CDR3 reads in full as CASSSIVGQLSQNTLYF.

Concerning this clone itself: Gene names are mouse gene names. Read coverage stops 1 residue before the CDR3 terminus; the germline J gene supplies the remainder. The chain couples TRBV30 to TRBJ2-1, with D possibly being TRBD1 (6 bases). V lost 1 base to trimming and J lost 0 bases, with 7 bases between them. CDR1 and CDR2 from the germline V gene are SQVVS and ANEGSEA. This CDR3 has 14 amino acids. CDR3 protein: CSSRGQDNYAEQFF. The CDR3 DNA, read in part, is TGTAGTTCTAGAGGACAGGATAACTATGCTGAGCAGTTC. The whole variable domain, remainder taken from reference TRBV30 and TRBJ2-1, is SVLLYQKPNRDICQSGTSLKIQCVADSQVVSMFWYQQFQEQSLMLMATANEGSEATYESGFTKDKFPISRPNLTFSTLTVNNARPGDSSIYFCSSRGQDNYAEQFFGPGTRLTVL.

Remarks on this clone: Gene and germline names: mouse. The read ends 1 residue before the CDR3 terminus; that terminus is restored from the germline J gene. This sample includes further DNA sequences coding for the same CDR3. This rearrangement joins TRBV19 to TRBJ1-2; 8 bases are shared with TRBD1. Germline V gene data show CDR1 as FNHDT and CDR2 as SITEND (reference sequence). Trimming cost V 8 bases and J 4 bases; bases outside gene matches: 13. The CDR3 extends over 15 amino acids. CDR3 DNA, as far as it was read: TGTGCCAGTAGTTCTCAGGGGGCGCGGGGCTCCGACTACACC. Translated: CASSSQGARGSDYT. The whole CDR3 sequence reads CASSSQGARGSDYTF.

Worth noting for this clone: Genes here carry mouse names. The sequence runs out 1 residue before the end of the CDR3; the remainder is reconstructed from the germline J gene. This rearrangement joins TRBV5 to TRBJ2-4; D tentatively fits TRBD1 or TRBD2 (7 bases each). CDR3 length: 16 residues. Germline V gene data show CDR1 as LGHNA and CDR2 as YNLKQL (reference sequence). Trimming took off 0 bases at V and 0 bases at J, with 10 bases between the two ends. The CDR3 bases that were read are TGTGCCAGCAGCCAAGACAGGGGGGCGAGTCAAAACACCTTGTAC. It specifies CASSQDRGASQNTLY. In full, the CDR3 reads CASSQDRGASQNTLYF.

Notes on this clone: Gene names follow the mouse nomenclature. The CDR3 extends 1 residue past the end of the read, so its final part is completed from the germline J gene. The gene calls are TRBV16 and TRBJ1-1, with D possibly being TRBD1 (5 bases). Trimming took off 4 bases at V and 4 bases at J, with 10 bases between the two ends. Germline assignment: CDR1 SGHSA and CDR2 FRNQAP. The CDR3 spans 13 residues. CDR3 in amino acids: CASSSTGGTEVFF. CDR3 bases read: TGTGCAAGCAGCTCGACCGGGGGCACAGAAGTCTTC.

Points on this clone: Mouse gene names and germline throughout. The sequence runs out 1 residue before the end of the CDR3; the remainder is reconstructed from the germline J gene. The rearrangement joins TRBV26 to TRBJ2-3; D is tentatively TRBD1 or TRBD2 (5 bases each). This CDR3 comprises 12 residues. V lost 5 bases and J lost 4, with 7 bases in between. The germline V gene has CDR1 KGHPV and CDR2 FQNQEV (reference sequence). The DNA read from the CDR3 is TGTGCCAGCAGTGCGGGACCAGAAACGCTGTAT. This gives the protein CASSAGPETLY. The entire CDR3 protein reads CASSAGPETLYF.

This clone was recorded only once. The gene names here belong to mouse. The CDR3 goes on 1 residue after the read ends, and that part is filled in from the germline J gene. The chain joins TRBV3 to TRBJ2-3; 8 nucleotides align to TRBD2. Germline V gene data show CDR1 as SNHLY and CDR2 as FYNGKV (reference sequence). The CDR3 runs 14 residues. V gave up 1 base and J gave up 4 bases; unmatched junction bases: 1. The CDR3 bases that were read are TGTGCCAGCAGCTTAGAGGGGGGGCCAGAAACGCTGTAT. This sequence encodes CASSLEGGPETLY. The whole CDR3 protein reads CASSLEGGPETLYF.

This clone turned up a few times. The gene names given are mouse names. The CDR3 end falls 1 residue outside the read, so it is completed with the germline J gene. This chain links TRBV15 with TRBJ1-3; TRBD1 aligns across 7 bases. The CDR3 length is 14 residues. Losses at the gene ends were 5 bases for V and 2 bases for J; bases not matched to a gene: 3. The germline gives CDR1 SGHND, CDR2 FRSKSL. The CDR3 sequence: CASSRDRAGNTLYF. The DNA read from the CDR3 is TGTGCCAGCAGTCGCGACAGGGCTGGAAATACGCTCTAT.

Concerning this clone itself: Mouse gene names apply. The CDR3 end falls 1 residue outside the read, so it is completed with the germline J gene. J is TRBJ2-5 and V is TRBV13-2; D is unclear. Looked up from germline, CDR1 is NNHNN and CDR2 is SYGAGS (reference sequence). The V gene lost 5 bases and the J gene lost 3 bases, with 16 bases spanning the gap. The CDR3 has 15 residues. The DNA read from the CDR3 is TGTGCCAGCGGGAGAGCAGTGATGGGACAAGACACCCAGTAC. Its protein product is CASGRAVMGQDTQY. From start to end, the CDR3 is CASGRAVMGQDTQYF.

This clone was recorded a few times. Gene labels here are mouse ones. The CDR3 end is not reached by the read, which stops 1 residue before it; the germline J gene fills it in. The V and J genes are TRBV13-2 and TRBJ2-7; D is undetermined. From germline, CDR1 is NNHNN and CDR2 SYGAGS (reference sequence). There are 10 residues in the CDR3. V lost 5 bases and J 4 bases, leaving 4 bases between the germline ends. The CDR3: CASGKYEQYF. The CDR3 bases that were read are TGTGCCAGCGGGAAGTATGAACAGTAC.

This clone is large within its sample. The genes and germline here are from mouse. Here the CDR3 reads CASSLEGSKDTQYF. CDR3 DNA, as far as it was read: TGTGCAAGCAGCTTAGAGGGGAGCAAAGACACCCAGTAC. The J gene is TRBJ2-5, the V gene TRBV16; D gene unclear. The sequence runs out 1 residue before the end of the CDR3; the remainder is reconstructed from the germline J gene. Germline V lookup: CDR1 SGHSA, CDR2 FRNQAP. This CDR3 region has 14 residues. The ends were cut back, 0 bases at V and 4 bases at J, with 8 bases in the middle. Combining the CDR3 with reference TRBV16 and TRBJ2-5 gives the whole variable domain NAGVIQTPRHKVTGKGQEATLWCEPISGHSAVFWYRQTIVQGLEFLTYFRNQAPIDDSGMPKERFSAQMPNQSHSTLKIQSTQPQDSAVYLCASSLEGSKDTQYFGPGTRLLVL.

This clone has only a few counts. Gene names follow the mouse nomenclature. The read ends 1 residue shy of where the CDR3 ends; the end is completed using the germline J gene. V and J are TRBV23 and TRBJ2-7; the table's D call of TRBD1 was not tested on the DNA. The CDR3 has 15 residues. From germline, CDR1 is KGHTA and CDR2 FQNQQP. The CDR3 bases that were read are TGCTCCAGCAGTCACCTAACAGGGGGCGCGAGAGAACAGTAC. Amino acids: CSSSHLTGGAREQY. The whole CDR3 protein is CSSSHLTGGAREQYF. The full variable domain, with the rest looked up from reference TRBV23 and TRBJ2-7, is DAAVTQKPRYLIKMKGQEAEMKCIPEKGHTAVFWYQQKQSKELKFLIYFQNQQPLDQIDMVKERFSAVCPSSSLCSLGIRTCEAEDSALYLCSSSHLTGGAREQYFGPGTRLTVL.

Points on this clone: Germline and genes here are mouse. The missing CDR3 end, 1 residue past where the read stops, is filled in from the germline J gene. The chain joins TRBV16 to TRBJ1-3; D is perhaps TRBD1 (5 bases). This CDR3 spans 14 amino acids. Trimming pared 8 bases from V and 0 bases from J, leaving 11 bases between. Germline V lookup: CDR1 SGHSA, CDR2 FRNQAP. The part of the CDR3 DNA that was read is TGTGCAAGCCGGACAACAAATTCTGGAAATACGCTCTAT. Protein product: CASRTTNSGNTLY. The full CDR3 sequence reads CASRTTNSGNTLYF.

A remark on this clone: Mouse gene names and germline throughout. The read halts 1 residue ahead of the CDR3 end, with the missing end drawn from the germline J gene. The rearrangement joins TRBV3 to TRBJ1-2; perhaps TRBD1 as D (5 bases). Germline V CDR1 and CDR2: SNHLY, FYNGKV (reference sequence). The CDR3 spans 13 residues. The V gene lost 2 bases and the J gene lost 1 base, with 5 bases spanning the gap. The DNA read from the CDR3 is TGTGCCAGCAGCTTACAGGGAAACTCCGACTACACC. As protein: CASSLQGNSDYT. The entire CDR3 protein is CASSLQGNSDYTF. The full variable domain, completed using reference TRBV3 and TRBJ1-2, is GPKVLQIPSHQIIDMGQMVTLNCDPVSNHLYFYWYKQILGQQMEFLVNFYNGKVMEKSKLFKDQFSVERPDGSYFTLKIQPTALEDSAVYFCASSLQGNSDYTFGSGTRLLVI.

This clone is hyperexpanded in the sample. Mouse germline and gene names are used. The DNA ends 1 residue before the CDR3 does, and the rest of the CDR3 is filled in from the germline J gene. Other DNA variants within this sample encode the same CDR3. V usage is TRBV12-1 and J usage is TRBJ2-1, with 8 bases that match TRBD2. Unmatched junction bases numbered 3, after V lost 0 bases and J lost 6 bases. The CDR3 has 14 amino acids. Germline-derived CDR1 and CDR2 are SGHSN and HYEKVE. Incomplete CDR3 DNA: TGTGCCAGCTCTCTCGTGACTGGGGTTGCTGAGCAGTTC. It translates to CASSLVTGVAEQF. The entire CDR3 protein is CASSLVTGVAEQFF.

Judged by abundance, this clone is large. Gene names follow the mouse nomenclature. The sequence runs out 1 residue before the end of the CDR3; the remainder is reconstructed from the germline J gene. The rearrangement links TRBV3 to TRBJ1-4; weak D call: TRBD1 (6 bases). Germline assignment: CDR1 SNHLY and CDR2 FYNGKV (reference sequence). Trimming pared 4 bases from V and 3 bases from J, leaving 9 bases between. CDR3 length equals 14 residues. The part of the CDR3 DNA that was read is TGTGCCAGCAGCTCCGCAGGGGCCAACGAAAGATTATTT. Amino acids: CASSSAGANERLF. The entire CDR3 protein reads CASSSAGANERLFF.

In its sample, this clone was seen a few times. Gene names are mouse gene names. Read data end 1 residue before the CDR3 end; the end is taken from the germline J gene. V gene TRBV3 combines with J gene TRBJ2-2; the match to TRBD2 covers 8 bases. The CDR3 runs 16 residues. Per germline, CDR1 SNHLY and CDR2 FYNGKV (reference sequence). V trimming: 1 base; J trimming: 2 bases; junction bases outside the gene matches: 3. CDR3: CASSLVGGVNTGQLYF. The part of the CDR3 DNA that was read is TGTGCCAGCAGCTTAGTTGGGGGGGTGAACACCGGGCAGCTCTAC.

Only a few counts were recorded for this clone. Gene names are mouse gene names. The read terminates 1 residue ahead of where the CDR3 ends, so the germline J gene completes it. V usage is TRBV26 and J usage is TRBJ2-7, with 8 nucleotides matching TRBD2. The CDR3 spans 11 residues. Germline V CDR1 and CDR2: KGHPV, FQNQEV (reference sequence). Losses at the gene ends were 6 bases for V and 6 bases for J; bases not matched to a gene: 1. The CDR3 here is CASSDWGEQYF. The covered CDR3 bases are TGTGCCAGCAGCGACTGGGGTGAACAGTAC.

In its sample, this clone is large (0.1 to 1%). Gene names are mouse gene names. The CDR3 goes on 1 residue after the read ends, and that part is filled in from the germline J gene. The chain couples TRBV19 to TRBJ1-3; weak D call: TRBD1 (6 bases). Germline CDR1 reads FNHDT; CDR2 reads SITEND (reference sequence). This CDR3 comprises 14 residues. Trimming took off 2 bases at V and 4 bases at J, with 10 bases between the two ends. The CDR3 region is CASSIHRAGNTLYF. The sequenced CDR3 bases are TGTGCCAGCAGTATTCACAGGGCAGGAAATACGCTCTAT.

In the case of this clone: Here the gene names and germline are mouse. The read terminates 1 residue before the CDR3 end, so the remaining end is supplied by the germline J gene. V and J are TRBV13-2 and TRBJ1-1; D uncertain. This CDR3 region has 11 residues. Trimming removed 0 bases from V and 8 bases from J, with 5 bases in between. Germline assignment: CDR1 NNHNN and CDR2 SYGAGS (reference sequence). Partial CDR3 DNA: TGTGCCAGCGGTGATGCCGGGGAAGTCTTC. It specifies CASGDAGEVF. The complete CDR3 protein is CASGDAGEVFF.

This clone occurred a few times. Gene names and germline refer to mouse. The CDR3 end lies 1 residue beyond the end of the read and is filled in from the germline J gene. The V gene is TRBV31, the J gene TRBJ1-6, with D perhaps matching TRBD1 (6 bases). TRBJ1-6 is sorted into the ORF group, with uncertain function. The germline V gene encodes CDR1 GKSSPN and CDR2 SITVG. The CDR3 totals 15 residues. V lost 0 bases and J lost 4, with 10 bases in between. The CDR3 is CAWSLGGWYNSPLYF. Partial CDR3 DNA: TGTGCCTGGAGTCTAGGGGGGTGGTATAATTCGCCCCTCTAC.